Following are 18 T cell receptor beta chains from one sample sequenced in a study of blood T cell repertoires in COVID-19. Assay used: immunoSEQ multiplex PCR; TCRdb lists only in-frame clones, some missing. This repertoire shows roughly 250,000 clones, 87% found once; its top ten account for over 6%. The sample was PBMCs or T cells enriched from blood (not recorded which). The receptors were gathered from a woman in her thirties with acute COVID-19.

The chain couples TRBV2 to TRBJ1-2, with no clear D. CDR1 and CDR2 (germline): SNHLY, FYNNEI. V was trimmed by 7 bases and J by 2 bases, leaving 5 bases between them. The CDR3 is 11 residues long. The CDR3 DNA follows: TGTGCCAGCAAACAGAACTATGGCTACACCTTC. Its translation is CASKQNYGYTF.

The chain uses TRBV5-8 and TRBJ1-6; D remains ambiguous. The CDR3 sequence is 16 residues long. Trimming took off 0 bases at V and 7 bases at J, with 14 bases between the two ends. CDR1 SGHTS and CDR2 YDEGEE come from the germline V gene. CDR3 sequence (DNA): TGTGCCAGCAGCTTGGTGGGTGGACGGAGGAATTCACCCCTCCACTTT. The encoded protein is CASSLVGGRRNSPLHF.

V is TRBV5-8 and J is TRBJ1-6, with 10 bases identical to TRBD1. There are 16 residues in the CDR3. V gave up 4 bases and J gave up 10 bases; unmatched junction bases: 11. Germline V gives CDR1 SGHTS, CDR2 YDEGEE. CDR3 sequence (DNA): TGTGCCAGCAGCCTGGTAGCGACAGGGGGCATCTCACCCCTCCACTTT. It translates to CASSLVATGGISPLHF.

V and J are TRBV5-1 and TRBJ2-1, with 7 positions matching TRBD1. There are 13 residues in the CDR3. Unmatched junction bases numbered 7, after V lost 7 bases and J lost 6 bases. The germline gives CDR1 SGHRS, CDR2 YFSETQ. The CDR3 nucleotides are TGCGCCAGCCAGGGGGAGCATTCCAATGAGCAGTTCTTC. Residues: CASQGEHSNEQFF.

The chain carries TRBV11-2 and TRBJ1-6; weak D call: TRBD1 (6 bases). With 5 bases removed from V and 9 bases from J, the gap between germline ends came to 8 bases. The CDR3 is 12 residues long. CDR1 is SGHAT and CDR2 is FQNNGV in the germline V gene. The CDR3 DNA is TGTGCCAGCAGCCAGGACAGTTCACCCCTCCACTTT. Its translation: CASSQDSSPLHF.

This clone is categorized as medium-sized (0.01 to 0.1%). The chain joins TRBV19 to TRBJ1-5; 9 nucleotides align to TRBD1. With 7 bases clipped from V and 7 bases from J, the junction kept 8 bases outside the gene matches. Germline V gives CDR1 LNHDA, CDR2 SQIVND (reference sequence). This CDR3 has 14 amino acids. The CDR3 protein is CASTSGQGGQPQHF. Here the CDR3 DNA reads TGTGCCAGTACCTCGGGACAGGGTGGACAGCCCCAGCATTTT.

CDR3 bases: TGTGCCAGCTCACCACAGGGAGCTAACTATGGCTACACCTTC. The encoded protein is CASSPQGANYGYTF. The chain recombines TRBV18 with TRBJ1-2; D unresolved. The CDR3 is 14 amino acids. CDR1 and CDR2 (germline): KGHSH, LQKENI. Trimming stripped 1 base from V and 0 bases from J, with 6 bases between.

The CDR3: CASRLGTGANYEQYF. The CDR3 nucleotides read TGTGCCAGCCGCTTAGGGACAGGGGCTAACTACGAGCAGTACTTC. The chain joins TRBV19 to TRBJ2-7; TRBD1 agrees at 10 bases. Losses at the gene ends were 9 bases for V and 3 bases for J; bases not matched to a gene: 11. CDR3 length: 15 residues. Germline V gene lookup returns CDR1 LNHDA and CDR2 SQIVND (reference sequence).

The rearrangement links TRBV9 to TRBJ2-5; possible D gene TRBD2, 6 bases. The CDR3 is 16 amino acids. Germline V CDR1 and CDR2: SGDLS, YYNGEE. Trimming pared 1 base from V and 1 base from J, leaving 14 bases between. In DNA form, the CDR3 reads TGTGCCAGCAGCGTAAGACACGGAGGGGTCCAAGAGACCCAGTACTTC. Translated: CASSVRHGGVQETQYF.

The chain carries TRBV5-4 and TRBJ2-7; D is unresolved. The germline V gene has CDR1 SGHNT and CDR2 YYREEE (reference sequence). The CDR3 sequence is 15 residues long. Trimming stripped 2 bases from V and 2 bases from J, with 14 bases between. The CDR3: CASSLDTVIPYEQYF. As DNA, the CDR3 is TGTGCCAGCAGCTTAGACACTGTTATACCCTACGAGCAGTACTTC.

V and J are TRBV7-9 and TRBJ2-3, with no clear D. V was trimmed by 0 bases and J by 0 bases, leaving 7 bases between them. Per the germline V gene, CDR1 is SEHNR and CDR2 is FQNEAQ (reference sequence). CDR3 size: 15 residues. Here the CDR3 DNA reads TGTGCCAGCAGCTTAGCCTCCCCTAGCACAGATACGCAGTATTTT. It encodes CASSLASPSTDTQYF.

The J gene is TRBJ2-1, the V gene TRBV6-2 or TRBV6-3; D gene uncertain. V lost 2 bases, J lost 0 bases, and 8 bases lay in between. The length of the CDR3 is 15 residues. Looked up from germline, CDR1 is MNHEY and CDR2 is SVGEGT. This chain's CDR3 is CASSYRLSSYNEQFF. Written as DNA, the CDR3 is TGTGCCAGCAGTTACCGGTTGAGCTCCTACAATGAGCAGTTCTTC.

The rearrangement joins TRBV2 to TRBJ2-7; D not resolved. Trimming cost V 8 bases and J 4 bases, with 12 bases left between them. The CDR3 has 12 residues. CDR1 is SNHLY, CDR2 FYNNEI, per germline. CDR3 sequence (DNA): TGTGCCAGCGGATCGACACTTTACGAGCAGTACTTC. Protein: CASGSTLYEQYF. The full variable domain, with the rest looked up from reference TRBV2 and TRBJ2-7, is EPEVTQTPSHQVTQMGQEVILRCVPISNHLYFYWYRQILGQKVEFLVSFYNNEISEKSEIFDDQFSVERPDGSNFTLKIRSTKLEDSAMYFCASGSTLYEQYFGPGTRLTVT.

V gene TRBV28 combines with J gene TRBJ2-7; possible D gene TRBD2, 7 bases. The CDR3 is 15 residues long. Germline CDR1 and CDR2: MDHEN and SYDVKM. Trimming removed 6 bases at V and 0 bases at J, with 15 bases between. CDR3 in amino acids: CASRGGAAYSYEQYF. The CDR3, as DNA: TGTGCCAGCAGGGGGGGGGCAGCTTACTCCTACGAGCAGTACTTC.

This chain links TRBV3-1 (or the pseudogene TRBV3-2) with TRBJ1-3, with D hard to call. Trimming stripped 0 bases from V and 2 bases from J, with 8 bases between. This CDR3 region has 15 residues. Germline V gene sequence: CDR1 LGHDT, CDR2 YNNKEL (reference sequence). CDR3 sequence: CASSQDGGTGNTIYF. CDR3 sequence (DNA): TGTGCCAGCAGCCAAGACGGAGGCACTGGAAACACCATATATTTT.

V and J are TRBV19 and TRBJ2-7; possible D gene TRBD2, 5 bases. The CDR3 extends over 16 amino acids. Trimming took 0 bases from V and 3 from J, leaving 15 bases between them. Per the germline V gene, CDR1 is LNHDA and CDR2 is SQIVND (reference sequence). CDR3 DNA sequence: TGTGCCAGTAGTATAGATAGCAGAGGGTCTAACTACGAGCAGTACTTC. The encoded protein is CASSIDSRGSNYEQYF. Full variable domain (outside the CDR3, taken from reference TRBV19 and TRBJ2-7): DGGITQSPKYLFRKEGQNVTLSCEQNLNHDAMYWYRQDPGQGLRLIYYSQIVNDFQKGDIAEGYSVSREKKESFPLTVTSAQKNPTAFYLCASSIDSRGSNYEQYFGPGTRLTVT.

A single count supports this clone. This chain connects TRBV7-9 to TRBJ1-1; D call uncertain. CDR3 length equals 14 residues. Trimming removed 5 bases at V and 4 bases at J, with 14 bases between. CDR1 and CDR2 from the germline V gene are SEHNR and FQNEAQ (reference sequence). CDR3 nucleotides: TGTGCCAGCAGCAGGACGCAGGCGGGCACTGAAGCTTTCTTT. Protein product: CASSRTQAGTEAFF.

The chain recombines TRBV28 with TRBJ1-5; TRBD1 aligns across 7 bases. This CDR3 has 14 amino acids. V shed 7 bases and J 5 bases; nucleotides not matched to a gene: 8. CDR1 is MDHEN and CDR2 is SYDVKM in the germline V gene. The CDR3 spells CASNPGQPHQPQHF. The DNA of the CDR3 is TGTGCCAGCAATCCGGGACAGCCTCATCAGCCCCAGCATTTT.